This T cell receptor (beta chain) comes out of a study of blood T cell repertoires in COVID-19. Assay: immunoSEQ multiplex PCR; the TCRdb copy retains only in-frame clones and omits some. Among roughly 100,000 clones, 85% to 90% were seen once, and the ten largest hold 3.5%. V was pared by 4 bases and J by 2 bases, with 11 bases between. Germline CDR1 is KGHSH and CDR2 is LQKENI. The CDR3 covers 14 residues. V gene TRBV18 combines with J gene TRBJ1-2; tentatively, D is TRBD1 (6 bases). The source of this sequence is a human donor in a cohort sampled during active COVID-19. Sequenced input: peripheral blood. CDR3 coding DNA: TGTGCCAGCTCACGGGGCAGGGGAAACTATGGCTACACCTTC. It specifies CASSRGRGNYGYTF.